What follows are 24 T cell receptor beta chains derived from one specimen sequenced in a study of blood T cell repertoires in COVID-19. Clones were sequenced by immunoSEQ multiplex PCR, and TCRdb holds only the in-frame ones, with some missing. The table includes 55,000 or so clones, 88% detected once. Specimen: peripheral blood. Receptors were obtained from a man in his fifties or sixties with active COVID-19.

The gene calls are TRBV19 and TRBJ2-3; a weak D match, TRBD1 (5 bases). CDR1 is LNHDA and CDR2 is SQIVND in the germline V gene (reference sequence). The germline V and J ends were trimmed by 10 bases and 3 bases, with 23 bases remaining between them. This CDR3 spans 16 amino acids. CDR3 DNA: TGTGCCACCGCTCTGACAAGGGGTGCCTCAACAGATACGCAGTATTTT. As protein: CATALTRGASTDTQYF.

The chain links TRBV5-1 to TRBJ1-3; tentative D call: TRBD1 (5 bases). There are 13 residues in the CDR3. Germline V gives CDR1 SGHRS, CDR2 YFSETQ. V lost 4 bases, J lost 6 bases, and 11 bases lay in between. DNA for the CDR3: TGCGCCAGCAGCATACCGACAGAAAACACCATATATTTT. Translation gives CASSIPTENTIYF.

V and J are TRBV7-8 and TRBJ1-2; 7 bases line up with TRBD1. CDR1 and CDR2 from the germline V gene are SGHVS and FQNEAQ. The junction had 7 bases not matched to a gene; V was cut back by 5 bases and J by 4 bases. The CDR3 runs 14 residues. CDR3 sequence: CASSPRDSSYGYTF. The CDR3 DNA follows: TGTGCCAGCAGCCCGAGGGACAGCAGCTATGGCTACACCTTC.

V is TRBV6-5 and J is TRBJ1-1, with 12 bases that match TRBD1. J lost 2 bases, V lost 6 bases, and 4 bases had no gene match. In germline, CDR1 is MNHEY, CDR2 SVGAGI. CDR3 size: 15 residues. The CDR3 bases are TGTGCCAGCAGAGTGGGACAGGGGGCAAACACTGAAGCTTTCTTT. Protein: CASRVGQGANTEAFF.

The chain couples TRBV5-6 to TRBJ1-4; 12 nucleotides line up with TRBD1. The CDR3 is 16 amino acids. The germline V gene encodes CDR1 SGHDT and CDR2 YYEEEE. J gave up 6 bases and V 0 bases, and 3 bases lay outside the gene matches. The CDR3 reads CASSLEGQGAYEKLFF. CDR3 coding DNA: TGTGCCAGCAGCTTGGAGGGACAGGGGGCATATGAAAAACTGTTTTTT.

The chain recombines TRBV3-1 (or the pseudogene TRBV3-2) with TRBJ1-5, with D possibly TRBD1 on 5 matching bases. Germline lookup yields CDR1 LGHDT and CDR2 YNNKEL (reference sequence). CDR3 length equals 16 residues. Trimming removed 3 bases at V and 0 bases at J, with 12 bases between. The CDR3 DNA is TGTGCCAGCAGCCACGGTCAGGGCTATAGCAATCAGCCCCAGCATTTT. It translates to CASSHGQGYSNQPQHF.

The CDR3 coding sequence is TGTGCCAGCAGCCCTCGACTAGCGCGCGGCCAAATAGTGTTCTTC. It specifies CASSPRLARGQIVFF. The rearrangement links TRBV3-1 (or the pseudogene TRBV3-2) to TRBJ2-1; TRBD2 agrees at 8 bases. V dropped 4 bases and J dropped 15; count of bases not matched to a gene: 17. Germline CDR1 and CDR2: LGHDT and YNNKEL (reference sequence). The CDR3 totals 15 residues.

The chain links TRBV3-1 (or the pseudogene TRBV3-2) to TRBJ2-5, with 8 bases aligning to TRBD2. After removal of 3 bases from V and 1 base from J, the junction contained 7 bases not matched to a gene. Germline CDR1 LGHDT, CDR2 YNNKEL (reference sequence). The length of the CDR3 is 16 residues. CDR3 bases: TGTGCCAGCAGCCATCGCCAGCGGGAGCTCCAAGAGACCCAGTACTTC. It yields the protein CASSHRQRELQETQYF.

The V call is TRBV18, the J call TRBJ2-1, with 7 bases identical to TRBD2. The CDR3 is 16 amino acids. Germline V gene sequence: CDR1 KGHSH, CDR2 LQKENI. Germline trimming cut 4 bases from V and 6 bases from J; bases unmatched to any gene: 12. The CDR3 DNA sequence: TGTGCCAGCTCACTTAAAAATGGGGTAGCGGGCAATGAGCAGTTCTTC. Encoded protein: CASSLKNGVAGNEQFF.

This sequence joins TRBV27 and TRBJ1-5; 11 bases are a match to TRBD1. CDR1 is MNHEY and CDR2 is SMNVEV in the germline V gene (reference sequence). The CDR3 is made up of 16 amino acids. Germline trimming cut 7 bases from V and 3 bases from J; bases unmatched to any gene: 8. CDR3 amino acids: CASMPRTGGPNQPQHF. The CDR3 DNA sequence: TGTGCCAGCATGCCACGGACAGGGGGCCCCAATCAGCCCCAGCATTTT.

This clone has more than one count but fewer than ten. This rearrangement joins TRBV3-1 (or the pseudogene TRBV3-2) to TRBJ1-6, with 10 bases identical to TRBD1. Germline CDR1 is LGHDT and CDR2 is YNNKEL (reference sequence). The CDR3 totals 15 residues. Trimming cost V 2 bases and J 7 bases; bases outside gene matches: 2. CDR3 loop: CASSQPDRGNSPLHF. Here the CDR3 DNA reads TGTGCCAGCAGCCAACCGGACAGGGGGAATTCACCCCTCCACTTT.

J is TRBJ1-5 and V is TRBV28; no clear D gene. The CDR3 sequence is 14 residues long. The V and J ends lost 1 base and 0 bases respectively, with 4 bases between them. Germline loops: CDR1 MDHEN, CDR2 SYDVKM. CDR3 protein: CASSLFYSNQPQHF. CDR3 in DNA: TGTGCCAGCAGTTTATTCTATAGCAATCAGCCCCAGCATTTT. Variable domain in full (rest from reference TRBV28 and TRBJ1-5): DVKVTQSSRYLVKRTGEKVFLECVQDMDHENMFWYRQDPGLGLRLIYFSYDVKMKEKGDIPEGYSVSREKKERFSLILESASTNQTSMYLCASSLFYSNQPQHFGDGTRLSIL.

The genes are TRBV7-3 and TRBJ2-1; TRBD2 matches 7 bases. Trimming removed 5 bases from V and 2 bases from J; junction bases left unmatched: 9. This CDR3 is built from 16 residues. Germline V gene lookup returns CDR1 SGHTA and CDR2 FQGTGA. CDR3 loop: CASSTQSGTTYNEQFF. As DNA, the CDR3 is TGTGCCAGCAGCACCCAGAGCGGGACTACCTACAATGAGCAGTTCTTC.

The chain combines TRBV5-6 with TRBJ2-7; 7 nucleotides align to TRBD2. The CDR3 length is 14 residues. The germline gives CDR1 SGHDT, CDR2 YYEEEE. Germline trimming cut 2 bases from V and 1 base from J; bases unmatched to any gene: 3. The CDR3 loop reads CASSFTSASYEQYF. As DNA, the CDR3 is TGTGCCAGCAGCTTTACTAGCGCTTCCTACGAGCAGTACTTC.

As DNA, the CDR3 is TGCGCCAGCAGCTTGGCCGAGGGGGTTTACGAGCAGTACTTC. Translation: CASSLAEGVYEQYF. The chain joins TRBV5-1 to TRBJ2-7; perhaps TRBD1 as D (6 bases). CDR1 and CDR2 from the germline V gene are SGHRS and YFSETQ. The CDR3 has 14 residues. V lost 0 bases and J lost 4, with 11 bases in between.

This chain links TRBV15 with TRBJ2-1; D remains unclear. Germline V gene lookup returns CDR1 LNHNV and CDR2 YYDKDF (reference sequence). Trimming removed 1 base at V and 5 bases at J, with 12 bases between. The CDR3 has 15 residues. In nucleotides, the CDR3 is TGTGCCACCAGCAGAGGGCAGGTCTTAGACAATGAGCAGTTCTTC. Protein product: CATSRGQVLDNEQFF.

The V and J genes are TRBV7-9 and TRBJ1-6, with 11 positions matching TRBD1. From germline, CDR1 is SEHNR and CDR2 FQNEAQ (reference sequence). CDR3 size: 19 residues. J lost 6 bases, V lost 5 bases, and 15 bases had no gene match. The DNA of the CDR3 is TGTGCCAGCAGCCCCCCCGGGACAGGGGGAATTGCCTCTAATTCACCCCTCCACTTT. It translates to CASSPPGTGGIASNSPLHF.

The rearrangement uses TRBV18 and TRBJ2-2; 11 bases align to TRBD1. CDR1 is KGHSH, CDR2 LQKENI, per germline. This CDR3 has 16 residues. V lost 2 bases, J lost 5 bases, and 4 bases stayed unmatched. The CDR3 loop is CASSPGQGARTGELFF. Here the CDR3 DNA reads TGTGCCAGCTCACCAGGACAGGGGGCGCGGACCGGGGAGCTGTTTTTT. The entire variable domain, with the rest obtained from reference TRBV18 and TRBJ2-2, is as follows: NAGVMQNPRHLVRRRGQEARLRCSPMKGHSHVYWYRQLPEEGLKFMVYLQKENIIDESGMPKERFSAEFPKEGPSILRIQQVVRGDSAAYFCASSPGQGARTGELFFGEGSRLTVL.

This chain links TRBV7-8 with TRBJ2-7; 11 bases fit TRBD2. Germline V lookup: CDR1 SGHVS, CDR2 FQNEAQ. Trimming took 1 base from V and 6 from J; bases not matched to a gene: 8. The CDR3 covers 16 residues. The CDR3 is CASSLVSLAGGGEQYF. The CDR3 bases are TGTGCCAGCAGCTTAGTTTCTCTAGCGGGAGGCGGCGAGCAGTACTTC.

The chain combines TRBV19 with TRBJ2-3, with 8 bases that match TRBD2. This CDR3 has 17 amino acids. The trim removed 4 bases at V and 7 bases at J, leaving 16 bases unmatched. Germline-derived CDR1 and CDR2 are LNHDA and SQIVND (reference sequence). For the CDR3, the DNA is TGTGCCAGTAGTACCCGGGGGACTAGTGGGGGTCAGAATACGCAGTATTTT. Amino acids: CASSTRGTSGGQNTQYF.

This chain's CDR3 is CASSPGLQETQYF. CDR3 nucleotides: TGTGCCAGCTCACCGGGACTTCAAGAGACCCAGTACTTC. The chain uses TRBV18 and TRBJ2-5; perhaps TRBD2 as D (6 bases). In germline, CDR1 is KGHSH, CDR2 LQKENI. This CDR3 region has 13 residues. Deletions cut 3 bases from V and 2 bases from J, with 7 bases between.

This clone was detected once. The gene calls are TRBV7-9 and TRBJ2-6; 10 bases map to TRBD1. The CDR3 runs 18 residues. Looked up from germline, CDR1 is SEHNR and CDR2 is FQNEAQ (reference sequence). V gave up 1 base and J gave up 0 bases; unmatched junction bases: 3. The CDR3 loop reads CASSLGTGGLSGANVLTF. The CDR3 region has the DNA TGTGCCAGCAGCTTAGGGACAGGGGGTCTCTCTGGGGCCAACGTCCTGACTTTC.

The V gene is TRBV12-3 or TRBV12-4, the J gene TRBJ2-5; a possible D gene is TRBD2 (5 bases). The CDR3 has 13 residues. The V end was cut by 8 bases, the J end by 3 bases, with 13 bases between. CDR3 residues: CASGRTRKETQYF. CDR3 nucleotide sequence: TGTGCCAGCGGAAGAACTAGAAAAGAGACCCAGTACTTC.

V is TRBV11-2 and J is TRBJ2-3, with 11 nucleotides matching TRBD2. The CDR3 totals 16 residues. With 5 bases clipped from V and 2 bases from J, the junction kept 6 bases outside the gene matches. Germline loops: CDR1 SGHAT, CDR2 FQNNGV. CDR3 sequence reads: CASSPLAGGSTDTQYF. The DNA for the CDR3 is TGTGCCAGCAGCCCTCTAGCGGGAGGTTCCACAGATACGCAGTATTTT.